The entry that follows covers one T cell receptor beta chain sequence. The sample is drawn from a study of CD8 T cells in ankylosing spondylitis. Germline V gene sequence: CDR1 DFQATT, CDR2 SNEGSKA (reference sequence). The CDR3 has 16 amino acids. TCRdb called the 5' RACE reads again in MiXCR, with one record for every CDR3 protein. The table has more than 95,000 distinct CDR3 sequences, about 7.7% seen once; the top ten hold around a tenth. This clonotype was sampled from a male donor with ankylosing spondylitis or in good health (not recorded which). The sequenced material came from blood, either unsorted or a sorted T cell fraction (not recorded which). This rearrangement joins TRBV20-1 to TRBJ2-3, with 9 bases lining up with TRBD1. CDR3 protein: CSSWVPGQGRTDTQYF. The CDR3 DNA is TGCAGCTCCTGGGTCCCGGGACAGGGACGCACAGATACGCAGTATTTT.